The clone carrying this TCR beta chain was seen a handful of times. Antigen unknown. Via MiXCR, TCRdb re-called the 5' RACE reads, giving one row per CDR3 protein. The sample holds under 300,000 distinct CDR3 sequences, about a sixth seen once. The CDR3 length is 14 residues. CDR1 SGHVS and CDR2 FQNEAQ come from the germline V gene. V gave up 0 bases and J gave up 5 bases, with 8 bases separating them. The sample originates from a study of T-cell memory formation after mild COVID-19. Points from the study as a whole: Pre-infection memory contained some responding clones, which suggested that cross-reactive memory had joined.

The specimen was PBMCs or a T cell subset sorted from them (not recorded which). The chain is built from TRBV7-8 and TRBJ2-1; tentatively, D is TRBD2 (6 bases). This clonotype originated in a man younger than 35 who had mild COVID-19 (a few samples of this study predate the infection). Cell type and time point are not known. The CDR3 sequence is CASSLAPGDNEQFF. CDR3 nucleotides: TGTGCCAGCAGCTTAGCCCCGGGGGACAATGAGCAGTTCTTC. Supplemented by reference TRBV7-8 and TRBJ2-1, the full variable domain reads GAGVSQSPRYKVAKRGQDVALRCDPISGHVSLFWYQQALGQGPEFLTYFQNEAQLDKSGLPSDRFFAERPEGSVSTLKIQRTQQEDSAVYLCASSLAPGDNEQFFGPGTRLTVL.